This T cell receptor beta chain was captured by sequencing in a study of OX40 agonist ivuxolimab in advanced cancers. Study background: Eligibility admitted prior anti-PD-1, anti-PD-L1 or anti-CTLA-4 therapy; roughly 40% had some.

On this clone itself: Its target is unknown.

Germline values: CDR1 SGHNT, CDR2 YYREEE (reference sequence). The V end lost 0 bases, the J end lost 3 bases, and 11 bases lay between the germline ends. CDR3 length: 15 residues. This table comes from immunoSEQ multiplex PCR, and its TCRdb copy is limited to in-frame clones, with some not included. Among tens of thousands of clones listed, more than 65% were seen once. The study, taken as a whole, reports: Compared with CD4+, CD8+ T cells on average had more expanded clones.

The starting material was CD4+ or CD8+ T cells sorted from blood, obtained in a trial of the OX40 agonist ivuxolimab. This sequence was found in an adult with an advanced solid tumor such as melanoma, head and neck, liver or kidney cancer. The rearrangement links TRBV5-4 to TRBJ2-3; tentative D call: TRBD1 (6 bases). CDR3 in amino acids: CASSLEGGRTDTQYF. Written as DNA, the CDR3 is TGTGCCAGCAGCTTGGAAGGGGGTCGTACAGATACGCAGTATTTT.